The TCR beta chain under discussion was sequenced for a study of cytomegalovirus exposure and HLA in healthy donors. 13 Jbeta primers and 60 Vbeta primers were used for the PCR. Sequenced by immunoSEQ multiplex PCR; TCRdb stores in-frame clones only, minus some. The sample shows approximately 140,000 clones, roughly 80% of them seen only once. The CDR3 is 16 amino acids. Looked up from germline, CDR1 is PRHDT and CDR2 is FYEKMQ (reference sequence). V lost 2 bases, J lost 3 bases, and 14 bases lay in between. The sequence came from a man aged 18-30 years in good health and CMV-seronegative. Sequences were obtained from PBMCs. V and J are TRBV13 and TRBJ1-3; the D gene is possibly TRBD1 (5 bases). The CDR3, as DNA: TGTGCCAGCAGCTTATTTGTTGGGGGGTATGGAAACACCATATATTTT. This codes for CASSLFVGGYGNTIYF.